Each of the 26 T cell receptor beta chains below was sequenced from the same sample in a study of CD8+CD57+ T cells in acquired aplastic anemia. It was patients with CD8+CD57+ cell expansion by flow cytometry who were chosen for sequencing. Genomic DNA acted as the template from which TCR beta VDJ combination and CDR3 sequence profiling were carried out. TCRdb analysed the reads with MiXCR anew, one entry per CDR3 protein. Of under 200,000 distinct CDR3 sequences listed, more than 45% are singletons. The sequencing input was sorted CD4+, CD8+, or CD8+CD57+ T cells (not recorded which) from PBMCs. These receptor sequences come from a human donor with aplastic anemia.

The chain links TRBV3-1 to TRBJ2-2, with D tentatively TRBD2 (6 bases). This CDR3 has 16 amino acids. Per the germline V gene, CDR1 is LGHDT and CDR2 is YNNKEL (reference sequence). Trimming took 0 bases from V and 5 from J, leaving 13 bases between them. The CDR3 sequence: CASSQETRGWTGELFF. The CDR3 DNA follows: TGTGCCAGCAGCCAAGAAACGCGGGGTTGGACCGGGGAGCTGTTTTTT.

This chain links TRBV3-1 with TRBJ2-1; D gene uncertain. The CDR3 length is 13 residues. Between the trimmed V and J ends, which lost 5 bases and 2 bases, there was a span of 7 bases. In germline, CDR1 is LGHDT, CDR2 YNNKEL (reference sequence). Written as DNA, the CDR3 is TGTGCCAGCAGCTTCTATACCTACAATGAGCAGTTCTTC. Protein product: CASSFYTYNEQFF.

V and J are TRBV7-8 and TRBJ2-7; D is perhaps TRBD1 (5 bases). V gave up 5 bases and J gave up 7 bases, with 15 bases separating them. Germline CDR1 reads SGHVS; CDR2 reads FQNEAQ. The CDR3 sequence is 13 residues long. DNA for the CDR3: TGTGCCAGCAGCCCCTGGACATATAAGGAGCAGTACTTC. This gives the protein CASSPWTYKEQYF.

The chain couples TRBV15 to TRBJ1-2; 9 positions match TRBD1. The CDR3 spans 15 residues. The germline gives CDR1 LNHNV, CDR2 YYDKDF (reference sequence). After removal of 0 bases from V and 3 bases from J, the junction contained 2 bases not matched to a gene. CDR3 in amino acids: CATSRDWTGDYGYTF. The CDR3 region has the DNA TGTGCCACCAGCAGAGACTGGACAGGGGACTATGGCTACACCTTC.

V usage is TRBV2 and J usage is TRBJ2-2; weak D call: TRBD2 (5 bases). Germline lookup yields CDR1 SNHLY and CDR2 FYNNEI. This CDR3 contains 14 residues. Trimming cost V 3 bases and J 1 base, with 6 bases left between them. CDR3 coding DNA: TGTGCCAGCAGTGACGAGGGGAACACCGGGGAGCTGTTTTTT. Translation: CASSDEGNTGELFF.

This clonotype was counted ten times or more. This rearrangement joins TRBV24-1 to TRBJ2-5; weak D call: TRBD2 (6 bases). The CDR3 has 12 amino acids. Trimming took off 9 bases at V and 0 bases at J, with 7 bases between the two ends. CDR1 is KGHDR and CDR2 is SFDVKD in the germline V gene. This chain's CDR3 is CATRGNQETQYF. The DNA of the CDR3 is TGTGCCACCCGGGGGAACCAAGAGACCCAGTACTTC.

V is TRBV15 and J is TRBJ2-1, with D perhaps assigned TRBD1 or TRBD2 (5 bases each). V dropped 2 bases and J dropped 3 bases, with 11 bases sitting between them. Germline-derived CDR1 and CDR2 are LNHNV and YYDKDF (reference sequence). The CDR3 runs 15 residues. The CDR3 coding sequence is TGTGCCACCAGCAGATACCGGGACGGCTACAATGAGCAGTTCTTC. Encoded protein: CATSRYRDGYNEQFF.

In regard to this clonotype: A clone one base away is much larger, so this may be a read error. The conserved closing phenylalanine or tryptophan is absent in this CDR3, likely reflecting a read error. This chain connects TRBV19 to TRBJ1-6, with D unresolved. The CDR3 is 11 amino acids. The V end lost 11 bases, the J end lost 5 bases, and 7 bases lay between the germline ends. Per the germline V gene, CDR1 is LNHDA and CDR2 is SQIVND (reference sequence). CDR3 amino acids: CAWRDNSPLHS. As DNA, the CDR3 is TGTGCCTGGCGTGATAATTCACCCCTCCACTCT.

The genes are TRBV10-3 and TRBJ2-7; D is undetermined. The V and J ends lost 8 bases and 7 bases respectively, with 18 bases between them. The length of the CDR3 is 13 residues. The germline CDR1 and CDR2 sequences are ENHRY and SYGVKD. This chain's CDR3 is CAIRQDQGSEQYF. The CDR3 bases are TGTGCCATCCGTCAGGACCAAGGTTCAGAGCAGTACTTC.

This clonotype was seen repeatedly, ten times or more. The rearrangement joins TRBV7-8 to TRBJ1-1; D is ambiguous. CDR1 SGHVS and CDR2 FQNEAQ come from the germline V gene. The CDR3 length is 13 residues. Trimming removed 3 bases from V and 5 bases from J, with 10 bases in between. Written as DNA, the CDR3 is TGTGCCAGCAGCTTGCGGTTTAGGACTGAAGCTTTCTTT. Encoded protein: CASSLRFRTEAFF.

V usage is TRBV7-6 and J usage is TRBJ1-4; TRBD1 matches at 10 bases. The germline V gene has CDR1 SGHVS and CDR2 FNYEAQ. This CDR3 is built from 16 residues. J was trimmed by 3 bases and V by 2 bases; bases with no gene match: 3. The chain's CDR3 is CASSLRQGAANEKLFF. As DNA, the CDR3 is TGTGCCAGCAGCTTACGACAGGGGGCAGCTAATGAAAAACTGTTTTTT. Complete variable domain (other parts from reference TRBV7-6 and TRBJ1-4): GAGVSQSPRYKVTKRGQDVALRCDPISGHVSLYWYRQALGQGPEFLTYFNYEAQQDKSGLPNDRFSAERPEGSISTLTIQRTEQRDSAMYRCASSLRQGAANEKLFFGSGTQLSVL.

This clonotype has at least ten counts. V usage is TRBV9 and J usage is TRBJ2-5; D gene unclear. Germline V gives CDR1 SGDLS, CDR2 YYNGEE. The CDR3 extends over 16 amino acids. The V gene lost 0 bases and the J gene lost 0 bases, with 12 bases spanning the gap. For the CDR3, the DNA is TGTGCCAGCAGCGTAGAAGGCCAAGCGTACCAAGAGACCCAGTACTTC. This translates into CASSVEGQAYQETQYF.

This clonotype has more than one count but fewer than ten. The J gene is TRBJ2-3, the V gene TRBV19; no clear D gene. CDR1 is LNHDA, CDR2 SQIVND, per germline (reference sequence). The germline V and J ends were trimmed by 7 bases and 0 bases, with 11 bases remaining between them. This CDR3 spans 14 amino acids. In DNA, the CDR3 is TGTGCCAGTACTAGTAGTTTTAGCACAGATACGCAGTATTTT. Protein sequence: CASTSSFSTDTQYF. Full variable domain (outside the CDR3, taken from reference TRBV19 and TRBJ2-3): DGGITQSPKYLFRKEGQNVTLSCEQNLNHDAMYWYRQDPGQGLRLIYYSQIVNDFQKGDIAEGYSVSREKKESFPLTVTSAQKNPTAFYLCASTSSFSTDTQYFGPGTRLTVL.

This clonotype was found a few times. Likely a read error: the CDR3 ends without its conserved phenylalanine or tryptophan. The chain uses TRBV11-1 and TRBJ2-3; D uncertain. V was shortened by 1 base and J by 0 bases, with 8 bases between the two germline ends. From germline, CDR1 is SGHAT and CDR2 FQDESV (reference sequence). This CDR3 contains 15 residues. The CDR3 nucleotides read TGTGCCAGCAGCTTAGACGTCACTAGCACAGATACGCAGTATTCT. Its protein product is CASSLDVTSTDTQYS.

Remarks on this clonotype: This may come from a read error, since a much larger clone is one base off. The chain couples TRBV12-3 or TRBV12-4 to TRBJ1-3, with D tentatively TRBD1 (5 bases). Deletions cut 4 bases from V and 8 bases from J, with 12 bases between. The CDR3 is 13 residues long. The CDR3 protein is CASSSGLGDTIYF. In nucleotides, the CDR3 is TGTGCCAGCAGTTCAGGGTTAGGAGACACCATATATTTT.

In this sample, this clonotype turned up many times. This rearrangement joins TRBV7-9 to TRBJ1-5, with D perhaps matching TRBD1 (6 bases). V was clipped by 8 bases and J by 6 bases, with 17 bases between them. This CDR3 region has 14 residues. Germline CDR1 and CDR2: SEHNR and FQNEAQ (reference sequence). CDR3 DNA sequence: TGTGCCAGCCCACACAGGGTGTCCCTTCAGCCCCAGCATTTT. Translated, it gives CASPHRVSLQPQHF.

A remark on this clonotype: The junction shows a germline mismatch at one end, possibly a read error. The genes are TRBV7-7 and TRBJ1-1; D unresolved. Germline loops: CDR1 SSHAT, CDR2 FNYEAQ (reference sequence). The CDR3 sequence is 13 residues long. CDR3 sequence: CASSNSENTEAFF. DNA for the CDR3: TGTGCTAGCAGCAACTCTGAGAACACTGAAGCTTTCTTT.

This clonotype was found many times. The CDR3 bases are TGTGCCATCAGTGAGTCGACTTCGGCTCGCACCAATGAGCAGTTCTTC. It specifies CAISESTSARTNEQFF. The rearrangement links TRBV10-3 to TRBJ2-1; D is unclear. Trimming took 0 bases from V and 6 from J, leaving 15 bases between them. Germline V gene data show CDR1 as ENHRY and CDR2 as SYGVKD. The CDR3 spans 16 residues.

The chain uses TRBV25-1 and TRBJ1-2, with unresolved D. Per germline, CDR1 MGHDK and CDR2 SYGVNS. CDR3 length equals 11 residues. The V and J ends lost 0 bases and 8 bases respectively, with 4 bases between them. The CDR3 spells CASSEYWGYTF. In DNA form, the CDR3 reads TGTGCCAGCAGTGAATATTGGGGCTACACCTTC.

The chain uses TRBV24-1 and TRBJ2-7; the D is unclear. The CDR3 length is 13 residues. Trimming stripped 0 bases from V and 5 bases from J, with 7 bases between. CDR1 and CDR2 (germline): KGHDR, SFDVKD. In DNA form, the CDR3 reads TGTGCCACCAGTGATTTGACAAGCGACGAGCAGTACTTC. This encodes CATSDLTSDEQYF.

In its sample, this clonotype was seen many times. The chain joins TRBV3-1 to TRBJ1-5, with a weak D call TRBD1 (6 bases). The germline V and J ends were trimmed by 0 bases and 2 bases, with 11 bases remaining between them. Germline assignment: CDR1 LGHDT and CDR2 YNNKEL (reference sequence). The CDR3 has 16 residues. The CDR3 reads CASSQEGRGRNQPQHF. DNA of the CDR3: TGTGCCAGCAGCCAAGAGGGCAGGGGCCGCAATCAGCCCCAGCATTTT.

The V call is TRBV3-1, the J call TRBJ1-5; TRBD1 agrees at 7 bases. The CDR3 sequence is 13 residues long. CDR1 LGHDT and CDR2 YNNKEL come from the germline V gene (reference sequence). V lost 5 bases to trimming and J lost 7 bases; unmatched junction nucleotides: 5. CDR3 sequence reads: CASSNRGKQPQHF. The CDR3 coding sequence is TGTGCCAGCAGCAACAGGGGTAAACAGCCCCAGCATTTT.

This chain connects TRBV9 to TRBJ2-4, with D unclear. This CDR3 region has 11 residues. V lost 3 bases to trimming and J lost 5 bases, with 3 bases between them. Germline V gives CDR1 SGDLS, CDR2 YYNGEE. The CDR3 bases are TGTGCCAGCAGCGCGGAAAACATTCAGTACTTC. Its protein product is CASSAENIQYF.

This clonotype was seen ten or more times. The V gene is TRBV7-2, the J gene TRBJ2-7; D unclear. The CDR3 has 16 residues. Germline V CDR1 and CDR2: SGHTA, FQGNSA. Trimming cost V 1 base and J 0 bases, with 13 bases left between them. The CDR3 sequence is CASSLVFGLDSYEQYF. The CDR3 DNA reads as TGTGCCAGCAGCTTAGTTTTCGGCCTAGACTCCTACGAGCAGTACTTC. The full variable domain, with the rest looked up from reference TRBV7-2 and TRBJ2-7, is GAGVSQSPSNKVTEKGKDVELRCDPISGHTALYWYRQSLGQGLEFLIYFQGNSAPDKSGLPSDRFSAERTGGSVSTLTIQRTQQEDSAVYLCASSLVFGLDSYEQYFGPGTRLTVT.

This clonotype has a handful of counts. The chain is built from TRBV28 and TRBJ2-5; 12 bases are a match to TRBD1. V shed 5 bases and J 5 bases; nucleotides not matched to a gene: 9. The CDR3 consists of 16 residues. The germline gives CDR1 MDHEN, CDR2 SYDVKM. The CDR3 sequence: CASSITGTGGVETQYF. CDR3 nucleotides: TGTGCCAGCAGTATTACCGGGACAGGGGGCGTGGAGACCCAGTACTTC.

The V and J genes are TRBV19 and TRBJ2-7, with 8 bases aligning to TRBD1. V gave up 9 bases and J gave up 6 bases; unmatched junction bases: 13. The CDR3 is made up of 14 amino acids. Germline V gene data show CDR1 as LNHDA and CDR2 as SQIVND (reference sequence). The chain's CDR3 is CASSPRTGISEQYF. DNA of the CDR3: TGTGCCAGCAGCCCCCGGACAGGGATCTCCGAGCAGTACTTC.